The clone carrying this TCR beta chain was recorded at least ten times. Its specificity is not known. This sample was taken from a study of regulatory T cells in long-lasting Graves disease. Study-wide background: Treatment with antithyroid drugs for over 5 years, together with positive TSH receptor antibodies, meant persistent Graves' disease.

The time point denotes: persistent/refractory GD, antithyroid drugs over 5 years with positive TRAb. PBMCs provided the RNA from which the TCR library was made. With iRepertoire HTBI primers and Arm-PCR of CDR3 regions, TCR beta libraries were built. As originally analysed: Spanning all samples, the identified segments comprised 60 to 80 TRBV and around 15 TRBJ. TCRdb reprocessed the multiplex PCR reads via MiXCR and lists one record per CDR3 protein. The V and J calls were not made by the authors but by TCRdb's processing. The data contain 400,000 to 500,000 distinct CDR3 sequences, roughly a fifth of them seen just once; the ten biggest clones take up about 13%. The CDR3 spans 15 residues. Trimming cost V 4 bases and J 0 bases, with 12 bases left between them. Germline CDR1 reads SGHAT; CDR2 reads FQNNGV. Findings and caveats of the study: Thyroid tissue was not studied; only peripheral blood was.

Sequencing was performed on peripheral blood mononuclear cells (PBMCs), taken when the disease was refractory, from a patient treated with antithyroid drugs. This chain uses TRBV11-2 with TRBJ2-5; D is possibly TRBD1 (6 bases). The receptor comes from a female donor with Graves disease. CDR3: CASSSYWDNQETQYF. CDR3 coding DNA: TGTGCCAGCAGCTCCTACTGGGACAACCAAGAGACCCAGTACTTC.